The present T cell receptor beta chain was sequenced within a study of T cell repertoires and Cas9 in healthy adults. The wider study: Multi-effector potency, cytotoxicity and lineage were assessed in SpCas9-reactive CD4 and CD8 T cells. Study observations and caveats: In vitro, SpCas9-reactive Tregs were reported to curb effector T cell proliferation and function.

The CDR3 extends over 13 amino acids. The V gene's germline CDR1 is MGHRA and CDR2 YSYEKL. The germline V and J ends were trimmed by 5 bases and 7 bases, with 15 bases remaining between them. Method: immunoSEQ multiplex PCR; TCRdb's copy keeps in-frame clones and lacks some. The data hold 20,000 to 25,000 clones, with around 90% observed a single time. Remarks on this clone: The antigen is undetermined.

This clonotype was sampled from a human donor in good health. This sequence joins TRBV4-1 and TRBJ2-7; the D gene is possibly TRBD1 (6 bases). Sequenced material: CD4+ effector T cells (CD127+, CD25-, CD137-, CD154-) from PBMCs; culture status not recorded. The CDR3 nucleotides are TGCGCCAGCAGCGTACTATGGCAGGGGGAGCAGTACTTC. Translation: CASSVLWQGEQYF.